Listed below are T cell receptor beta chains from one sample, sequenced in a study of OX40 agonist ivuxolimab in advanced cancers. Libraries were prepared by immunoSEQ multiplex PCR; TCRdb keeps only in-frame clonotypes and omits some of them. There are approximately 82,000 clones in the sample; around 84% occur only once, and 5.5% to 7.5% lies in the top ten. Sequenced material: CD4+ or CD8+ T cells sorted from blood, taken in a trial of the OX40 agonist ivuxolimab. The receptors shown here come from an adult with an advanced solid tumor such as melanoma, head and neck, liver or kidney cancer. Each CDR3 is given with its conserved first and last residue. The D gene is left open where the match is weak. Some rows mark clone size as missing; the rest say once, few, many or name a class of expanded clone.

V gene: TRBV7-3; D gene: -; J gene: TRBJ2-6; clone size: -; CDR3 DNA: TGTGCCAGCAGCCCACACAGCTCCGGGGCCAACGTCCTGACTTTC; CDR3 protein: CASSPHSSGANVLTF
V gene: TRBV4-2; D gene: -; J gene: TRBJ2-1; clone size: -; CDR3 DNA: TGTGCCAGCAGCTTAGCGTATGGGGGCTGGGAGCAGTTCTTC; CDR3 protein: CASSLAYGGWEQFF
V gene: TRBV18; D gene: -; J gene: TRBJ1-4; clone size: few; CDR3 DNA: TGTGCCAGCTCAAATAGGGGAGCTAATGAAAAACTGTTTTTT; CDR3 protein: CASSNRGANEKLFF
V gene: TRBV11-1; D gene: -; J gene: TRBJ2-7; clone size: -; CDR3 DNA: TGTGCCAGCAGCCCATACCAGGGGAGTTACGAGCAGTACTTC; CDR3 protein: CASSPYQGSYEQYF
V gene: TRBV7-6; D gene: -; J gene: TRBJ2-7; clone size: -; CDR3 DNA: TGTGCCAGCAGCTCCGGGACCCGGGGTTCCGAGCAGTACTTC; CDR3 protein: CASSSGTRGSEQYF
V gene: TRBV19; D gene: -; J gene: TRBJ2-1; clone size: -; CDR3 DNA: TGTGCCAGTTTCCGAACCACAGGGAGGAATGAGCAGTTCTTC; CDR3 protein: CASFRTTGRNEQFF
V gene: TRBV5-6; D gene: TRBD1; J gene: TRBJ1-2; clone size: -; CDR3 DNA: TGTGCCAGCAGCTCATTTCAGGGGGCGGGCTATGGCTACACCTTC; CDR3 protein: CASSSFQGAGYGYTF
V gene: TRBV6-5; D gene: TRBD2; J gene: TRBJ2-3; clone size: -; CDR3 DNA: TGTGCCAGCAGAAAGGGACTAGCGGGAGATACGCAGTATTTT; CDR3 protein: CASRKGLAGDTQYF
V gene: TRBV13; D gene: TRBD2; J gene: TRBJ2-5; clone size: -; CDR3 DNA: TGTGCCAGCAGCCGCGGGGGGTCCGAGACCCAGTACTTC; CDR3 protein: CASSRGGSETQYF
V gene: TRBV5-1; D gene: -; J gene: TRBJ2-6; clone size: few; CDR3 DNA: TGCGCCAGCAGCCTACGTCCATCCCGCTCTGGGGCCAACGTCCTGACTTTC; CDR3 protein: CASSLRPSRSGANVLTF
V gene: TRBV7-7; D gene: -; J gene: TRBJ2-7; clone size: -; CDR3 DNA: TGTGCTAGCAGCTTAGGGCGGGGAACCTACGAGCAGTACTTC; CDR3 protein: CASSLGRGTYEQYF
V gene: TRBV6-5; D gene: -; J gene: TRBJ1-2; clone size: -; CDR3 DNA: TGTGCCAGCAATTCGTCTCCGGGACGCTACACCTTC; CDR3 protein: CASNSSPGRYTF
V gene: TRBV18; D gene: -; J gene: TRBJ1-5; clone size: -; CDR3 DNA: TGTGCCAGCTCATTTTTAGAGATGGGGGAGCGCCAGCATTTT; CDR3 protein: CASSFLEMGERQHF
V gene: TRBV14; D gene: -; J gene: TRBJ2-1; clone size: -; CDR3 DNA: TGTGCCAGCCGCCTGGGGGGTTACAATGAGCAGTTCTTC; CDR3 protein: CASRLGGYNEQFF
V gene: TRBV5-1; D gene: -; J gene: TRBJ1-1; clone size: -; CDR3 DNA: TGCGCCAGCAGCTTGGGTGGGATAGGGGGGACTGAAGCTTTCTTT; CDR3 protein: CASSLGGIGGTEAFF
V gene: TRBV7-9; D gene: TRBD1; J gene: TRBJ2-1; clone size: -; CDR3 DNA: TGTGCCAGCAGCTTATTGGGGACAGCTTCCAATGAGCAGTTCTTC; CDR3 protein: CASSLLGTASNEQFF
V gene: TRBV15; D gene: -; J gene: TRBJ1-3; clone size: -; CDR3 DNA: TGTGCCACCAGCAGATGGGGAGGGGTCGGAAACACCATATATTTT; CDR3 protein: CATSRWGGVGNTIYF
V gene: TRBV10-3; D gene: TRBD2; J gene: TRBJ2-1; clone size: -; CDR3 DNA: TGTGCCATCAGTGAATCGATGGCGGGAGGAAACAATGAGCAGTTCTTC; CDR3 protein: CAISESMAGGNNEQFF
V gene: TRBV18; D gene: TRBD2; J gene: TRBJ2-7; clone size: -; CDR3 DNA: TGTGCCAGCTCACCCGGGACTAGCGGGTTTGGGGACTTC; CDR3 protein: CASSPGTSGFGDF
V gene: TRBV25-1; D gene: TRBD1; J gene: TRBJ1-3; clone size: once; CDR3 DNA: TGTGCCAGCAGTGGTTACAGGGGCCTTGCTGGAAACACCATATATTTT; CDR3 protein: CASSGYRGLAGNTIYF
V gene: TRBV11-3; D gene: -; J gene: TRBJ1-4; clone size: -; CDR3 DNA: TGTGCCAGCAGCTTAACAACTAATGAAAAACTGTTTTTT; CDR3 protein: CASSLTTNEKLFF
V gene: TRBV30; D gene: TRBD1; J gene: TRBJ2-7; clone size: -; CDR3 DNA: TGTGCCTGGAGTGCCGGGACAGGGGCCAACGAGCAGTACTTC; CDR3 protein: CAWSAGTGANEQYF
V gene: TRBV10-1; D gene: -; J gene: TRBJ2-5; clone size: -; CDR3 DNA: TGCGCCAGCAGTGAGTCGTTGCAAGTACCATCTTACTTC; CDR3 protein: CASSESLQVPSYF
V gene: TRBV6-1; D gene: -; J gene: TRBJ2-1; clone size: -; CDR3 DNA: TGTGCCAGCAGTGAAGCGCTTCGACCGGGTGGGGAGCAGTTCTTC; CDR3 protein: CASSEALRPGGEQFF
V gene: TRBV2; D gene: TRBD2; J gene: TRBJ2-5; clone size: -; CDR3 DNA: TGTGCCAGCAGTGAAATGGGGACTCCGGGGGGGACCCAGTACTTC; CDR3 protein: CASSEMGTPGGTQYF
V gene: TRBV9; D gene: -; J gene: TRBJ2-2; clone size: -; CDR3 DNA: TGTGCCAGCAGCGTAGACCCTGCCGCGGGGCCGAACACCGGGGAGCTGTTTTTT; CDR3 protein: CASSVDPAAGPNTGELFF
V gene: TRBV20-1; D gene: -; J gene: TRBJ2-7; clone size: -; CDR3 DNA: TGCAGTGCTAGTGGGAGCTACGAGCAGTACTTC; CDR3 protein: CSASGSYEQYF
V gene: TRBV9; D gene: -; J gene: TRBJ2-1; clone size: few; CDR3 DNA: TGTGCCAGCAGCGTAGCTCGGGCAGGACAAGGTGAGCAGTTCTTC; CDR3 protein: CASSVARAGQGEQFF